These 20 T cell receptor beta chains came from one sample sequenced in a study of CD8 T cells in ankylosing spondylitis. TCRdb re-derived calls from the 5' RACE reads in MiXCR, one entry per CDR3 protein. Among roughly 700,000 distinct CDR3 sequences listed, 15% to 20% were seen once. The antigens of these receptors remain unknown. General study results and limits: What appeared characteristic of ankylosing spondylitis blood was a TCR beta motif of fewer than ten highly homologous variants.

The sample taken for sequencing was blood, either unsorted or a sorted T cell fraction (not recorded which). Every receptor here comes from a male donor with ankylosing spondylitis.

This chain joins TRBV20-1 and TRBJ2-7, with TRBD2 matching 10 bases. CDR1 DFQATT and CDR2 SNEGSKA come from the germline V gene (reference sequence). The CDR3 covers 14 residues. J was trimmed by 6 bases and V by 3 bases; bases with no gene match: 8. CDR3 in DNA: TGCAGTGCTAGTGTGCCTAGCGGGGGACTCGAGCAGTACTTC. Protein sequence: CSASVPSGGLEQYF.

In its sample, this clonotype was seen a few times. The chain couples TRBV10-3 to TRBJ2-6, with 9 bases fitting TRBD1. With 7 bases clipped from V and 2 bases from J, the junction kept 6 bases outside the gene matches. Looked up from germline, CDR1 is ENHRY and CDR2 is SYGVKD. There are 16 residues in the CDR3. The CDR3, as DNA: TGTGCCATCAAACCGGGACAGGGCACTGGGGCCAACGTCCTGACTTTC. Protein: CAIKPGQGTGANVLTF.

This clonotype has more than one count but fewer than ten. V usage is TRBV20-1 and J usage is TRBJ1-1; possible D gene TRBD1, 6 bases. Germline V lookup: CDR1 DFQATT, CDR2 SNEGSKA (reference sequence). Trimming took off 1 base at V and 1 base at J, with 10 bases between the two ends. This CDR3 spans 14 amino acids. CDR3 sequence reads: CSARGDTGNTEAFF. For the CDR3, the DNA is TGCAGTGCTAGAGGGGACACGGGGAACACTGAAGCTTTCTTT.

V gene TRBV5-5 combines with J gene TRBJ2-7; D is unresolved. There are 14 residues in the CDR3. Germline-derived CDR1 and CDR2 are SGHKS and YYEKEE (reference sequence). Between the trimmed V and J ends, which lost 5 bases and 0 bases, there was a span of 12 bases. CDR3 DNA sequence: TGTGCCAGCAGTCTGGACCGGTTCTCCTACGAGCAGTACTTC. This gives the protein CASSLDRFSYEQYF.

The chain joins TRBV7-9 to TRBJ2-2; 9 positions agree with TRBD2. The length of the CDR3 is 15 residues. J gave up 2 bases and V 7 bases, and 5 bases lay outside the gene matches. Germline V gene sequence: CDR1 SEHNR, CDR2 FQNEAQ (reference sequence). CDR3 in amino acids: CASTPSGVNTGELFF. The DNA for the CDR3 is TGTGCCAGCACCCCTAGCGGGGTAAACACCGGGGAGCTGTTTTTT.

This clonotype was seen repeatedly, ten times or more. The chain is built from TRBV12-3 or TRBV12-4 and TRBJ2-1; maybe TRBD2 (6 bases). This CDR3 is 15 amino acids long. The V and J ends lost 2 bases and 5 bases respectively, with 13 bases between them. The CDR3 loop reads CASSLLASADNEQFF. The CDR3, as DNA: TGTGCCAGCAGTTTACTGGCTAGCGCAGACAATGAGCAGTTCTTC.

V usage is TRBV6-2 or TRBV6-3 and J usage is TRBJ2-1, with TRBD2 matching over 8 bases. V shed 6 bases, J shed 7 bases, and the junction held 11 bases outside the gene matches. The length of the CDR3 is 15 residues. Per germline, CDR1 MNHEY and CDR2 SVGEGT. The CDR3 DNA follows: TGTGCCAGCAGCTCTAGGACTAGCAGGTGGAATGAGCAGTTCTTC. Translation gives CASSSRTSRWNEQFF.

The chain has TRBV2 and TRBJ2-3, with D tentatively TRBD1 (6 bases). This CDR3 contains 13 residues. V lost 2 bases and J lost 7, with 10 bases in between. Germline CDR1 SNHLY, CDR2 FYNNEI. Here the CDR3 reads CASSENREHTQYF. For the CDR3, the DNA is TGTGCCAGCAGTGAAAACAGGGAACATACGCAGTATTTT.

The rearrangement uses TRBV10-3 and TRBJ2-1; D is uncertain. Trimming cost V 2 bases and J 3 bases, with 11 bases left between them. The germline V gene encodes CDR1 ENHRY and CDR2 SYGVKD. The length of the CDR3 is 15 residues. CDR3 loop: CAISEEEKGYNEQFF. DNA for the CDR3: TGTGCCATCAGTGAGGAGGAGAAGGGCTACAATGAGCAGTTCTTC.

The V gene is TRBV6-1, the J gene TRBJ2-7, with TRBD2 matching over 7 bases. Trimming cost V 6 bases and J 3 bases; bases outside gene matches: 5. The CDR3 runs 13 residues. CDR1 and CDR2 (germline): MNHNS, SASEGT. In DNA form, the CDR3 reads TGTGCCAGCAGAAACGGGGGGAACTACGAGCAGTACTTC. As protein: CASRNGGNYEQYF.

This clonotype was seen only a few times. The chain employs TRBV12-3 or TRBV12-4 and TRBJ2-7, with 15 nucleotides matching TRBD2. V lost 8 bases and J lost 4; bases outside the gene matches: 15. CDR3 size: 18 residues. CDR3 bases: TGTGCCAGCTGCTCCGGGACTAGCGGGAGGACCGGGATGTACGAGCAGTACTTC. Residues: CASCSGTSGRTGMYEQYF.

This clonotype was picked up many times. The chain employs TRBV6-5 and TRBJ2-2; D might be TRBD1 or TRBD2, each matching 5 bases. The CDR3 length is 14 residues. Germline CDR1 and CDR2: MNHEY and SVGAGI. V was shortened by 2 bases and J by 1 base, with 5 bases between the two germline ends. The chain's CDR3 is CASSYGGNTGELFF. In DNA form, the CDR3 reads TGTGCCAGCAGTTACGGGGGGAACACCGGGGAGCTGTTTTTT.

This clonotype occurred a few times. J is TRBJ2-3 and V is TRBV7-9; 7 bases line up with TRBD2. From germline, CDR1 is SEHNR and CDR2 FQNEAQ (reference sequence). V gave up 1 base and J gave up 1 base; unmatched junction bases: 5. The CDR3 loop spans 16 amino acids. For the CDR3, the DNA is TGTGCCAGCAGCTTAGGTCCAGCGGGGCGCACAGATACGCAGTATTTT. Translated: CASSLGPAGRTDTQYF.

This clonotype was counted a few times. V and J are TRBV25-1 and TRBJ1-6; D call uncertain. The CDR3 length is 17 residues. Germline CDR1 reads MGHDK; CDR2 reads SYGVNS. The ends were cut back, 1 base at V and 0 bases at J, with 10 bases in the middle. The DNA for the CDR3 is TGTGCCAGCAGTGAATTGGGGAGGAGCTCCTATAATTCACCCCTCCACTTT. Its protein product is CASSELGRSSYNSPLHF.

This clonotype was picked up many times. The V and J genes are TRBV5-1 and TRBJ1-1; 7 nucleotides line up with TRBD1. This CDR3 spans 14 amino acids. Unmatched junction bases numbered 5, after V lost 6 bases and J lost 0 bases. Germline-derived CDR1 and CDR2 are SGHRS and YFSETQ. The DNA for the CDR3 is TGCGCCAGCACCTATGACAGGGTGAACACTGAAGCTTTCTTT. Protein product: CASTYDRVNTEAFF.

The chain recombines TRBV4-1 with TRBJ2-3; possible D gene TRBD2, 7 bases. This CDR3 is built from 18 residues. Germline values: CDR1 MGHRA, CDR2 YSYEKL. V dropped 4 bases and J dropped 0 bases, with 20 bases sitting between them. CDR3 loop: CASSPTVRAGASTDTQYF. The CDR3 nucleotides are TGCGCCAGCAGCCCGACAGTGAGGGCGGGGGCAAGCACAGATACGCAGTATTTT.

This clonotype was found many times. V gene TRBV7-9 combines with J gene TRBJ2-1; D gene unclear. V lost 1 base and J lost 5, with 3 bases in between. Germline V CDR1 and CDR2: SEHNR, FQNEAQ (reference sequence). This CDR3 contains 12 residues. The CDR3 region has the DNA TGTGCCAGCAGCTTAGGGGACAATGAGCAGTTCTTC. Encoded protein: CASSLGDNEQFF.

The rearrangement joins TRBV14 to TRBJ2-3, with 9 bases that match TRBD2. Germline trimming cut 4 bases from V and 5 bases from J; bases unmatched to any gene: 7. Germline-derived CDR1 and CDR2 are SGHDN and FVKESK. The CDR3 covers 15 residues. CDR3 loop: CASSPEVAGVDTQYF. CDR3 sequence (DNA): TGTGCCAGCAGCCCTGAGGTAGCGGGGGTAGATACGCAGTATTTT. The variable domain in full, with the rest retrieved from reference TRBV14 and TRBJ2-3, is EAGVTQFPSHSVIEKGQTVTLRCDPISGHDNLYWYRRVMGKEIKFLLHFVKESKQDESGMPNNRFLAERTGGTYSTLKVQPAELEDSGVYFCASSPEVAGVDTQYFGPGTRLTVL.

This clonotype appeared a few times. V usage is TRBV20-1 and J usage is TRBJ2-1, with TRBD2 matching over 8 bases. Germline assignment: CDR1 DFQATT and CDR2 SNEGSKA (reference sequence). CDR3 length: 14 residues. Germline trimming cut 3 bases from V and 4 bases from J; bases unmatched to any gene: 5. The CDR3 sequence: CSASREGRYNEQFF. The CDR3, as DNA: TGCAGTGCTAGTCGGGAGGGCCGGTACAATGAGCAGTTCTTC.

The chain employs TRBV28 and TRBJ2-7; maybe TRBD1 (5 bases). The CDR3 is 14 amino acids. V dropped 3 bases and J dropped 2 bases, with 11 bases sitting between them. The germline CDR1 and CDR2 sequences are MDHEN and SYDVKM. The CDR3: CASSFQGSTYEQYF. The CDR3 region has the DNA TGTGCCAGCAGTTTCCAGGGTTCTACCTACGAGCAGTACTTC. Full variable domain (outside the CDR3, taken from reference TRBV28 and TRBJ2-7): DVKVTQSSRYLVKRTGEKVFLECVQDMDHENMFWYRQDPGLGLRLIYFSYDVKMKEKGDIPEGYSVSREKKERFSLILESASTNQTSMYLCASSFQGSTYEQYFGPGTRLTVT.